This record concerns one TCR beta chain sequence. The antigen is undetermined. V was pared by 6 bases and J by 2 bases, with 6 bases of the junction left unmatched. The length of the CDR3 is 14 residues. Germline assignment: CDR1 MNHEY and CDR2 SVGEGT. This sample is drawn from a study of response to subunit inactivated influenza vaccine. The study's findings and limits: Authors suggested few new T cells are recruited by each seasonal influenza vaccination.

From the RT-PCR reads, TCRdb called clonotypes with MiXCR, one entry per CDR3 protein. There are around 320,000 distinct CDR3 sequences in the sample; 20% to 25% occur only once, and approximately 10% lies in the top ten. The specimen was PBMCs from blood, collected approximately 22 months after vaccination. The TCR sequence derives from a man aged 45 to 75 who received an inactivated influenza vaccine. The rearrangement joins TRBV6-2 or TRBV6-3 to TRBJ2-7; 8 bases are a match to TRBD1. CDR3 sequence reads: CASRSVTGAYEQYF. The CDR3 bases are TGTGCCAGCAGATCCGTGACAGGGGCCTACGAGCAGTACTTC.